This T cell receptor (beta chain) was captured in a study of blood T cells in healthy people across ages. Study results and caveats: Without sorted subsets, naive and antigen-experienced compartments could not be conclusively compared.

The germline CDR1 and CDR2 sequences are SGHTA and FQGNSA. The CDR3 totals 12 residues. V shed 0 bases and J shed 4 bases, with 4 bases lying between them. Then a second PCR, running roughly 7 to 11 cycles, was carried out with a sample-barcoded 5' primer and a J-beta primer mix. Carrying 12 random nucleotides, a template-switch adaptor labeled each individual cDNA molecule. TCRdb called the 5' RACE reads again in MiXCR, with one record for every CDR3 protein. The data show around 780,000 distinct CDR3 sequences, around 25% seen once. This clonotype appeared a single time. Its cognate antigen is unknown. These same data were also listed under a study on T cells of mothers and their children. That work contributes: Related mother-child pairs showed slightly higher but non-significant overlap than unrelated pairs.

This receptor was obtained from a boy younger than 18 in good health. The specimen was blood. The chain couples TRBV7-2 to TRBJ2-7; D uncertain. The CDR3 nucleotides read TGTGCCAGCAGCTTAGCGCAGTACGAGCAGTACTTC. Encoded protein: CASSLAQYEQYF.